The table lists the clone carrying this T cell receptor (beta chain) with many counts. These data originate in a study of neurological immune-mediated disorders. The germline V gene encodes CDR1 SQVTM and CDR2 ANQGSEA. The CDR3 is 13 amino acids. Deletions cut 5 bases from V and 3 bases from J, with 13 bases between. TCRdb reprocessed the 5' RACE reads with MiXCR, giving one entry per CDR3 protein. The sample has 55,000 to 80,000 distinct CDR3 sequences; roughly 4.8% are singletons. This TCR was sampled from a woman in her forties or fifties with multiple sclerosis. Material: PBMCs. The gene calls are TRBV29-1 and TRBJ1-2; D may be TRBD1 (5 bases). CDR3 sequence reads: CSVPGGTHYGYTF. CDR3 DNA sequence: TGCAGCGTTCCTGGCGGGACGCACTATGGCTACACCTTC.